This TCR beta chain was retrieved from a study of T cells in Graves' hyperthyroidism and ophthalmopathy. This clonotype was found many times. Amplification of TCR beta CDR3 regions was performed using RNA transcripts as template. The primer set for the first-round RT-PCR of the TCR CDR3 was HTBI. TCRdb itself ran the multiplex PCR reads through MiXCR, one entry per CDR3 protein. The sample lists hundreds of thousands of distinct CDR3 sequences, 24% occurring once. Germline-derived CDR1 and CDR2 are MRHNA and SNTAGT. The trim removed 6 bases at V and 0 bases at J, leaving 9 bases unmatched. The CDR3 is 18 amino acids.

The V and J genes are TRBV6-4 and TRBJ1-5, with 12 positions matching TRBD1. The sample consisted of blood. This clonotype originated in a woman between 25 and 40 years old with Graves' ophthalmopathy. CDR3 residues: CASSPPGQGAHSNQPQHF. The CDR3 coding sequence is TGTGCCAGCAGCCCCCCGGGACAGGGGGCCCATAGCAATCAGCCCCAGCATTTT.